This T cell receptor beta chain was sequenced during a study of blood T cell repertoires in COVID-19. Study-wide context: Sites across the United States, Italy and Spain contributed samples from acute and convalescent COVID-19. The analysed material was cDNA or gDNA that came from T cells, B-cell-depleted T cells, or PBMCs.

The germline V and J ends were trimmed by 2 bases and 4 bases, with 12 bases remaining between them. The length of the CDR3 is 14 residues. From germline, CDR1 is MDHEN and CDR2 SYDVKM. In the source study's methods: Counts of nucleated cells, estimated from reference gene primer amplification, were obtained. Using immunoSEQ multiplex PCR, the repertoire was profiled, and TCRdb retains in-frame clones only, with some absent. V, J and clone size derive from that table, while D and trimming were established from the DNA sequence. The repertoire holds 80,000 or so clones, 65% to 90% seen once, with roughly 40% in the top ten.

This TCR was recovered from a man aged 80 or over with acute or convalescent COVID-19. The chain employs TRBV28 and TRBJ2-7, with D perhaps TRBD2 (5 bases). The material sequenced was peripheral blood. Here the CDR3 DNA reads TGTGCCAGCAGTTTACCGGGATTGGGGTACGAGCAGTACTTC. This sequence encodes CASSLPGLGYEQYF. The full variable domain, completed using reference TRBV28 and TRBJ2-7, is DVKVTQSSRYLVKRTGEKVFLECVQDMDHENMFWYRQDPGLGLRLIYFSYDVKMKEKGDIPEGYSVSREKKERFSLILESASTNQTSMYLCASSLPGLGYEQYFGPGTRLTVT.